This T cell receptor beta chain is from a study of regulatory T cells in long-lasting Graves disease. Whole-study results and caveats: Favored gene segments in persistent disease were TRBV28, TRBJ1-2 and TRBJ2-5.

Regarding time point: newly diagnosed GD, antithyroid drugs for less than 3 months. Extracted PBMC RNA gave rise to the TCR library. V was clipped by 0 bases and J by 10 bases, with 4 bases between them. Germline CDR1 SGHDN, CDR2 FVKESK. CDR3 length: 11 amino acids. Libraries of TCR beta came from iRepertoire HTBI primers plus Arm-PCR of CDR3 regions. TCRdb ran MiXCR on the multiplex PCR reads and lists one entry per CDR3 protein. The repertoire holds 400,000 to 500,000 distinct CDR3 sequences, with 16% as singletons. Points on this clonotype: Antigen unknown.

These data were likewise used in another study, on T cells in Graves' hyperthyroidism and ophthalmopathy. That paper adds: The blood repertoire included most of the expanded thyroid clonotypes above 0.001. A median roughly six months before onset, the model predicted ophthalmopathy.

The chain couples TRBV14 to TRBJ2-1; D is uncertain. The material was peripheral blood mononuclear cells (PBMCs), obtained at new diagnosis, from a patient treated with antithyroid drugs. The clonotype was recovered from a woman in her late teens or twenties with Graves disease. The CDR3 here is CASSQEQEQFF. For the CDR3, the DNA is TGTGCCAGCAGCCAAGAGCAAGAGCAGTTCTTC.